These 16 T cell receptor beta chains originate from one sample sequenced in a study of shared clonotypes between healthy human individuals. The assay was immunoSEQ multiplex PCR, and TCRdb's table has in-frame clones only and misses some. The data show around 2,000,000 clones, over 85% seen once. Cells designated naive CD8 were CD45RO-negative and were positively selected for CCR7, with terminally differentiated effector memory CD45RA+ cells excluded. The sequencing sample was made of naive CD8+ T cells sorted from blood. The receptors derive from a young man in good health.

The chain employs TRBV18 and TRBJ2-5; no firm D call. Looked up from germline, CDR1 is KGHSH and CDR2 is LQKENI. CDR3 size: 16 residues. Trimming took off 6 bases at V and 1 base at J, with 18 bases between the two ends. This CDR3 reads CASSPSAASPQETQYF. The CDR3, as DNA: TGTGCCAGCTCGCCGTCCGCCGCATCCCCCCAAGAGACCCAGTACTTC. Full variable domain (missing parts from reference TRBV18 and TRBJ2-5): NAGVMQNPRHLVRRRGQEARLRCSPMKGHSHVYWYRQLPEEGLKFMVYLQKENIIDESGMPKERFSAEFPKEGPSILRIQQVVRGDSAAYFCASSPSAASPQETQYFGPGTRLLVL.

The chain joins TRBV7-9 to TRBJ2-7, with a possible D match to TRBD2 (7 bases). The CDR3 runs 15 residues. Germline V gene lookup returns CDR1 SEHNR and CDR2 FQNEAQ (reference sequence). Trimming shortened V by 5 bases and J by 3 bases, and 17 bases separated the two germline ends. The CDR3, as DNA: TGTGCCAGCAGCCCGCCGGGGGGCTCCCTCTACGAGCAGTACTTC. This encodes CASSPPGGSLYEQYF.

V and J are TRBV28 and TRBJ1-3, with D uncertain. V lost 5 bases, J lost 1 base, and 21 bases lay in between. Per the germline V gene, CDR1 is MDHEN and CDR2 is SYDVKM. CDR3 length: 18 amino acids. In DNA form, the CDR3 reads TGTGCCAGCAGTCCGCCTCCGGGAGGGCTTCGTTCTGGAAACACCATATATTTT. This codes for CASSPPPGGLRSGNTIYF.

The V call is TRBV30, the J call TRBJ1-2, with 8 bases aligning to TRBD1. The trim removed 5 bases at V and 6 bases at J, leaving 8 bases unmatched. The germline V gene encodes CDR1 GTSNPN and CDR2 SVGIG (reference sequence). There are 13 residues in the CDR3. The CDR3 loop reads CAWSPTGEDGYTF. CDR3 coding DNA: TGTGCCTGGTCCCCGACAGGGGAGGATGGCTACACCTTC.

This chain uses TRBV5-1 with TRBJ2-2, with D tentatively TRBD1 (5 bases). The V gene lost 1 base and the J gene lost 4 bases, with 14 bases spanning the gap. The CDR3 is made up of 16 amino acids. The germline CDR1 and CDR2 sequences are SGHRS and YFSETQ. The CDR3 loop reads CASSLSSGIFTGELFF. The CDR3 DNA reads as TGCGCCAGCAGCTTGTCTTCAGGGATATTCACCGGGGAGCTGTTTTTT.

V and J are TRBV11-2 and TRBJ2-7, with TRBD1 identical over 8 bases. V was pared by 8 bases and J by 4 bases, with 7 bases of the junction left unmatched. The germline V gene encodes CDR1 SGHAT and CDR2 FQNNGV. The CDR3 covers 13 residues. CDR3 nucleotide sequence: TGTGCCAGCTGGGGGCAGGGGGCATACGAGCAGTACTTC. This translates into CASWGQGAYEQYF. The entire variable domain, with the rest obtained from reference TRBV11-2 and TRBJ2-7, is as follows: EAGVAQSPRYKIIEKRQSVAFWCNPISGHATLYWYQQILGQGPKLLIQFQNNGVVDDSQLPKDRFSAERLKGVDSTLKIQPAKLEDSAVYLCASWGQGAYEQYFGPGTRLTVT.

V usage is TRBV7-9 and J usage is TRBJ2-3; TRBD2 is a possible D gene (6 bases). Germline CDR1 reads SEHNR; CDR2 reads FQNEAQ (reference sequence). Deletions cut 2 bases from V and 2 bases from J, with 14 bases between. The CDR3 runs 16 residues. The CDR3 protein is CASSLTWRESTDTQYF. The CDR3, as DNA: TGTGCCAGCAGCTTAACCTGGAGGGAGTCCACAGATACGCAGTATTTT.

A word on this clone: Germline is not matched at one junction end, which may reflect a read error. This sequence joins TRBV7-7 and TRBJ2-7, with D tentatively TRBD2 (6 bases). The CDR3 runs to 14 residues. Germline assignment: CDR1 SSHAT and CDR2 FNYEAQ (reference sequence). The DNA of the CDR3 is TGTGCCAGCAGCTTAGCCGGGAGCTCCTATGAGCAGTACTTC. Translating gives CASSLAGSSYEQYF.

V is TRBV27 and J is TRBJ2-1; D not resolved. The CDR3 is 16 amino acids. V gave up 7 bases and J gave up 0 bases, with 16 bases separating them. Germline V CDR1 and CDR2: MNHEY, SMNVEV (reference sequence). In DNA form, the CDR3 reads TGTGCCAGCACTTTGTTCCCGTCGAGCTCCTACAATGAGCAGTTCTTC. It translates to CASTLFPSSSYNEQFF.

The chain is built from TRBV6-5 and TRBJ2-5; D is unclear. Trimming took off 7 bases at V and 5 bases at J, with 14 bases between the two ends. The germline V gene encodes CDR1 MNHEY and CDR2 SVGAGI. CDR3 length: 13 residues. CDR3 coding DNA: TGTGCCAGCACTAGTAGCCTCCGGGAGACCCAGTACTTC. This sequence encodes CASTSSLRETQYF.

The table lists this clone with a count of one. The chain recombines TRBV7-3 with TRBJ1-6, with a tentative D call TRBD1 (5 bases). CDR1 is SGHTA, CDR2 FQGTGA, per germline. The CDR3 runs to 13 residues. V was pared by 8 bases and J by 8 bases, with 13 bases between. The CDR3 nucleotides read TGTGCCAGCGGAGGCGACAGCTATTCACCCCTCCACTTT. Protein: CASGGDSYSPLHF.

This rearrangement joins TRBV6-6 to TRBJ2-7; unclear D gene. Per germline, CDR1 MNHNY and CDR2 SVGAGI (reference sequence). CDR3 length: 14 amino acids. V lost 0 bases, J lost 2 bases, and 8 bases lay in between. The CDR3 DNA is TGTGCCAGCAGTTACTCCGCAATCCCCTACGAGCAGTACTTC. This encodes CASSYSAIPYEQYF.

The chain has TRBV19 and TRBJ2-1, with 8 bases that match TRBD1. With 4 bases clipped from V and 6 bases from J, the junction kept 5 bases outside the gene matches. The length of the CDR3 is 14 residues. Germline V lookup: CDR1 LNHDA, CDR2 SQIVND (reference sequence). The CDR3 loop reads CASSTQGAFNEQFF. The CDR3 DNA reads as TGTGCCAGTAGTACCCAGGGGGCATTCAATGAGCAGTTCTTC.

The V and J genes are TRBV6-1 and TRBJ2-2, with D hard to call. V lost 2 bases and J 7 bases, leaving 11 bases between the germline ends. Germline V gene data show CDR1 as MNHNS and CDR2 as SASEGT. The CDR3 spans 14 residues. The CDR3, as DNA: TGTGCCAGCAGTGAACTGCCCTACGGCGGGGAGCTGTTTTTT. Protein sequence: CASSELPYGGELFF.

The V and J genes are TRBV11-1 and TRBJ2-5; D gene uncertain. The CDR3 is 15 amino acids. Germline CDR1 SGHAT, CDR2 FQDESV (reference sequence). V gave up 1 base and J gave up 5 bases, with 14 bases separating them. Here the CDR3 reads CASSLEAIGWETQYF. The CDR3 DNA reads TGTGCCAGCAGCTTAGAGGCCATAGGATGGGAGACCCAGTACTTC.

The V call is TRBV6-5, the J call TRBJ1-5; D uncertain. Trimming cost V 6 bases and J 10 bases, with 7 bases left between them. This CDR3 is built from 10 residues. Germline V gene data show CDR1 as MNHEY and CDR2 as SVGAGI. The DNA for the CDR3 is TGTGCCAGCAGACTACCTCCCCAGCATTTT. It encodes CASRLPPQHF.